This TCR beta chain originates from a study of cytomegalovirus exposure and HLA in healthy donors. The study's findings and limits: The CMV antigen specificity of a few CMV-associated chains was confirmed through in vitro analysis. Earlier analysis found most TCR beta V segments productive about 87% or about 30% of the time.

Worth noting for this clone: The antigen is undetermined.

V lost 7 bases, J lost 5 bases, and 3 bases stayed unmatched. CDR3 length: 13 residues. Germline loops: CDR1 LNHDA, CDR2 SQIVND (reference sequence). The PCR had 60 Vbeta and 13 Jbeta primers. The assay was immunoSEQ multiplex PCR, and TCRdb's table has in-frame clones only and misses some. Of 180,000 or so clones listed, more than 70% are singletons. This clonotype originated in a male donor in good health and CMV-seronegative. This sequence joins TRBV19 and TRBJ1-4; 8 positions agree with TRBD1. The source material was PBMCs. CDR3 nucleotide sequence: TGTGCCAGTAAGGGACAGGACAATGAAAAACTGTTTTTT. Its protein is CASKGQDNEKLFF.